This T cell receptor (beta chain) was documented in a study of control samples from healthy donors and cancer patients. Assay used: immunoSEQ multiplex PCR; TCRdb lists only in-frame clones, some missing. This table has about 150,000 clones, approximately 93% appearing once. This CDR3 is built from 14 residues. Looked up from germline, CDR1 is LNHNV and CDR2 is YYDKDF (reference sequence). V was shortened by 3 bases and J by 6 bases, with 14 bases between the two germline ends. This receptor was obtained from a man younger than 35 in good health. The chain employs TRBV15 and TRBJ2-5, with D tentatively TRBD1 or TRBD2 (5 bases each). The sequenced sample was blood. The CDR3 region is CATSRTRDPKTQYF. CDR3 in DNA: TGTGCCACCAGCAGGACCCGGGACCCTAAGACCCAGTACTTC.